What follows describes a single T cell receptor (beta chain). As yet, its antigen is unknown. The sample is drawn from a study of shared clonotypes between healthy human individuals. Overall study findings and caveats: Naive CD4 clonotype sharing across several donors was 4% to 5%.

The method was immunoSEQ multiplex PCR; TCRdb's version includes in-frame clones alone and lacks a portion of them. The sample holds around 510,000 clones, around 95% seen once. This CDR3 is built from 11 residues. V was shortened by 0 bases and J by 14 bases, with 9 bases between the two germline ends. Germline V gene data show CDR1 as SGHTS and CDR2 as YDEGEE. V usage is TRBV5-8 and J usage is TRBJ2-1; D gene unclear. The TCR originated in a young woman in good health. Specimen: naive CD4+ T cells sorted from blood. Subset described: CD45RA+ positively selected. This CDR3 is CASSLEVRKFF. The CDR3 DNA reads TGTGCCAGCAGCTTGGAGGTTAGAAAGTTCTTC.